This T cell receptor beta chain was recovered during a study of shared clonotypes between healthy human individuals. Study-level findings and limits: It was the non-shared clonotypes that had lower generation probabilities than clonotypes shared by all four donors. It was anticipated that sequencing depth would influence how many clonotypes donors shared. Represented genetic and exposure-history diversity was restricted by having few donors. Clonotype sharing across a handful of donors was observed for 4.5% to 6.5% of naive CD4 clonotypes.

Details on this clone: Its target is unknown.

The table came from immunoSEQ multiplex PCR; TCRdb's copy has only in-frame clones and leaves some out. The sample lists approximately 2,300,000 clones; roughly 92% were seen once. V dropped 6 bases and J dropped 2; count of bases not matched to a gene: 6. The CDR3 loop spans 15 amino acids. Looked up from germline, CDR1 is SNHLY and CDR2 is FYNNEI. The sample comprised naive CD4+ T cells from PBMCs. Subset reported: CD45RA+ positively selected. The chain combines TRBV2 with TRBJ2-3; 9 bases line up with TRBD2. This TCR was sampled from a man younger than 35 in good health. Some clones in this sample may be carry-over from other donors' samples. The CDR3 region is CASSGTSRFTDTQYF. In DNA form, the CDR3 reads TGTGCCAGCAGCGGGACTAGCCGATTCACAGATACGCAGTATTTT.